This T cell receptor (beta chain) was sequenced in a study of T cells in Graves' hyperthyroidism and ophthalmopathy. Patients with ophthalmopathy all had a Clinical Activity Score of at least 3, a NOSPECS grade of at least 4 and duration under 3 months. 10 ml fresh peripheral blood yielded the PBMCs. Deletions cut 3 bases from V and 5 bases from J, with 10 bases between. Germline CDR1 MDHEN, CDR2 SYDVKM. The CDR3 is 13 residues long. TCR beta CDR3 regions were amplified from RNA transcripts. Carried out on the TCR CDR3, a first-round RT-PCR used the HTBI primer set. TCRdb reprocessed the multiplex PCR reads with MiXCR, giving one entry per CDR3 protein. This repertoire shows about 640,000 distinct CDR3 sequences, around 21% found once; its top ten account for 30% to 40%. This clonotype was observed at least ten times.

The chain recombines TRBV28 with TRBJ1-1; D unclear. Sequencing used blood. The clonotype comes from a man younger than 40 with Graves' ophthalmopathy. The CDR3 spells CASSFSAQTEAFF. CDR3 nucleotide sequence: TGTGCCAGCAGTTTCAGCGCCCAAACTGAAGCTTTCTTT.